This is a list of T cell receptor beta chains from one sample in a study of neurological immune-mediated disorders. TCRdb re-called the 5' RACE reads with MiXCR, one entry per CDR3 protein. The sample gives approximately 82,000 distinct CDR3 sequences, 13% of which show up once; just under 5% is in the top ten. Sequencing input: PBMCs. These receptors were collected from a female donor with HTLV-1-associated myelopathy (HAM/TSP). CDR3s include the opening cysteine and the closing phenylalanine or tryptophan. Each record gives: V gene, clone size, J gene, D gene, CDR3 DNA, CDR3 protein. A D gene is named only where the DNA matches it firmly. For some rows the clone size is stated as once, few or many, or as a class when expanded; others skip it.

TRBV15	many	TRBJ2-1	TRBD1	TGTGCCACCAGCACACCGGGACAGGATATATACAATGAGCAGTTCTTC	CATSTPGQDIYNEQFF
TRBV3-1	many	TRBJ1-1	TRBD1	TGTGCCAGCAGCAACGGACAGGGTCAATTGGCTTTCTTT	CASSNGQGQLAFF
TRBV5-1	many	TRBJ2-2	.	TGCGCCAGCAGCTTGCGGGGGCGAGGAACCGGGGAGCTGTTTTTT	CASSLRGRGTGELFF
TRBV4-1	many	TRBJ1-5	.	TGCGCCAGCAGCCAAGACAGCGGCAATCAGCCCCAGCATTTT	CASSQDSGNQPQHF
TRBV7-3	.	TRBJ2-2	.	TGTGCCAGCAGCTTAACGGGGAGCGCGAACACCGGGGAGCTGTTTTTT	CASSLTGSANTGELFF
TRBV28	.	TRBJ2-1	.	TGTGCCAGCAGCCGCGGGCCGATGGGGAATGAGCAGTTCTTC	CASSRGPMGNEQFF
TRBV7-2	many	TRBJ1-1	.	TGTGCCAGCAGCTTATGGGAGGGGAGCCAAGCTTTCTTT	CASSLWEGSQAFF
TRBV9	many	TRBJ2-3	TRBD2	TGTGCCAGCAGCGTAGGAACTAGCGGGGGCACAGATACGCAGTATTTT	CASSVGTSGGTDTQYF
TRBV15	many	TRBJ2-3	TRBD1	TGTGCCACCAGCGAGGGGGCGCGCGGCACAGATACGCAGTATTTT	CATSEGARGTDTQYF
TRBV6-2/TRBV6-3	many	TRBJ2-1	.	TGTGCCAGCAGTTTCACACTGACTCGAAACCCGAATGAGCAGTTCTTC	CASSFTLTRNPNEQFF
TRBV7-2	many	TRBJ1-1	.	TGTGCCAGCACCTTTGCCTTCGCCGGAGGTAACACTGAAGCTTTCTTT	CASTFAFAGGNTEAFF